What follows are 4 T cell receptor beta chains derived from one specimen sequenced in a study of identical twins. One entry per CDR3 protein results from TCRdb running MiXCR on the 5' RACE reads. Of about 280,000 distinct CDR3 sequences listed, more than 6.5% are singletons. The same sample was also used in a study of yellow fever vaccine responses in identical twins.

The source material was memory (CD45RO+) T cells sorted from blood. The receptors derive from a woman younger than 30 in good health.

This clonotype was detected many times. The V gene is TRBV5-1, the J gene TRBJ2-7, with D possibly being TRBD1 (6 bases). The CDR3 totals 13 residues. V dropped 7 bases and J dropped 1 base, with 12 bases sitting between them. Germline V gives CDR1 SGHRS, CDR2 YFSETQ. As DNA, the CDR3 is TGCGCCAGCCACAAGGACAGTTCCTACGAGCAGTACTTC. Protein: CASHKDSSYEQYF.

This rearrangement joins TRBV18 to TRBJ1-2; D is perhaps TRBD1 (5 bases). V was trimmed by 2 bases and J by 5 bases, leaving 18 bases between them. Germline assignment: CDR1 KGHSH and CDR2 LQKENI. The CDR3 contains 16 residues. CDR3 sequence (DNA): TGTGCCAGCTCACCATCGCCGGACACAAGTGGTTATGGCTACACCTTC. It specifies CASSPSPDTSGYGYTF.

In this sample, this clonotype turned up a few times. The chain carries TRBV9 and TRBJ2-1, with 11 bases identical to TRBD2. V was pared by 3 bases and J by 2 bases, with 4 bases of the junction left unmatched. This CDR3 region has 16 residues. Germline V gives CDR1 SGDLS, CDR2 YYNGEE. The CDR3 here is CASSATSGGTYNEQFF. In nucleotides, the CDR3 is TGTGCCAGCAGCGCCACTAGCGGGGGCACCTACAATGAGCAGTTCTTC.

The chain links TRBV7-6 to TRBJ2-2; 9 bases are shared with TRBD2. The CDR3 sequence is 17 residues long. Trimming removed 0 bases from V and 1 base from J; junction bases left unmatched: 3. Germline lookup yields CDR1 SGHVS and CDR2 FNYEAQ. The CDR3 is CASSLAASGVNTGELFF. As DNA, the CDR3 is TGTGCCAGCAGCTTAGCGGCTAGCGGGGTGAACACCGGGGAGCTGTTTTTT.